This TCR beta chain was identified in a study of blood T cell repertoires in COVID-19. About the study: Acute and convalescent COVID-19 samples came from the United States, Italy and Spain. T cells, B-cell-depleted T cells, or PBMCs provided the cDNA or gDNA that served as material.

The table came from immunoSEQ multiplex PCR; TCRdb's copy has only in-frame clones and leaves some out. Here the sample spans approximately 68,000 clones, approximately 80% being singletons. The sequence derives from a woman aged 50 to 65 with acute or convalescent COVID-19. The sample comprised peripheral blood.

CDR3 nucleotide sequence: TGTGCCAGCAGCTTAGCGGGTTTAGGTGGAAACACCATATATTTT. Residues: CASSLAGLGGNTIYF. This chain connects TRBV11-2 to TRBJ1-3; no clear D gene. Germline CDR1 is SGHAT and CDR2 is FQNNGV. V was shortened by 1 base and J by 3 bases, with 10 bases between the two germline ends. The CDR3 runs to 15 residues.